This T cell receptor (beta chain) appears in the sequencing data of a study of siplizumab effects on memory and regulatory T cells (dated 2019 in TCRdb). Turning to the overall study: The study looked at the effect of siplizumab, an anti-CD2 antibody, on alloreactive T-cell subsets in allogeneic mixed lymphocyte reactions made from human PBMCs. Beyond this particular receptor, the publication reports: Sequences below about 10^-5 frequency were poorly captured, so only a minor fraction of alloreactive clones could be mapped to unstimulated subsets. Siplizumab significantly reduced the cumulative frequency of alloreactive sequences traceable to unstimulated CD4+ memory T cells. Whether proliferating Tregs from siplizumab cultures were suppressive was not functionally confirmed. Roughly 75-95% of proliferating CD4+ or CD8+ clones could not be assigned a naive or memory phenotype. In reactions with siplizumab, an average of around 70% of mappable alloreactive CD4+ clones were Treg-derived, compared with 26.9% in control reactions. Unstimulated naive T cells appeared more diverse than memory T cells, and naive cells seemed to contribute substantially to the alloresponse.

With respect to this clone: It lacks a known antigen. It has no much larger one-base neighbor in the sample; base qualities were not kept.

The method was the immunoSEQ multiplex PCR assay. Each sample had 90,000 to 100,000 TCR templates assayed by the deep sequencing platform. Genomic DNA extracted from sorted T cells was the material used for TCRbeta CDR3 sequencing. As for the original processing: The R programming language was used for clonal analysis of TCRbeta CDR3 data. Unstimulated samples were compared with post-reaction CFSE-low samples to define alloreactive CD4+ and CD8+ clones. By matching sequences to the repertoires of sorted unstimulated Treg and non-Treg cells, each alloreactive CD4+ clone was assigned a regulatory or non-regulatory origin. TCRdb retrieved this table from immuneACCESS and kept in-frame rearrangements only. Not all clones are present; in checked studies, unresolved V genes account for under half, and no reason is known for the remainder. The V and J calls and clone size are taken from that table; D and trimming were inferred from the DNA. This sample holds fewer than 120,000 clones; roughly 92% were observed only once. The ten biggest clones cover roughly 1.4% of the sample.

Sorted unstimulated T cells, along with proliferating T cells recovered from mixed lymphocyte reactions, underwent TCRbeta CDR3 sequencing. Fresh whole blood from nine to ten HLA-typed healthy donors was used as the source from which PBMCs were isolated. The V end gives up 6 bases and the J end 6 bases, leaving 12 bases in the junction not matched to a gene. Taken from the germline V gene, the CDR1 and CDR2 loops are LGHNT and FRNRAP. From cysteine to phenylalanine, the CDR3 is 15 amino acids long. Here the CDR3 DNA is all that survives: 45 bases in frame from base 1. The chain is assembled from TRBV12-5 and TRBJ2-7, with TRBD1 identical over 9 junction bases. The TCR originated in a human donor in good health. What was sequenced was CD4+ T cells sorted from blood. The sequence in DNA is TGTGCTAGTGGCCCAGTAAACGGGGGACAGGGCGAGCAGTACTTC. Translated, this is CASGPVNGGQGEQYF.